A single T cell receptor beta chain is shown here with its context. The target of this receptor is not known. Base qualities are not provided; no much larger clone lies one nucleotide away. Receptor libraries were prepared by the immunoSEQ multiplex PCR assay. TCRdb provides this immuneACCESS table in a form limited to in-frame rearrangements. Some clones are lacking; in checked studies, under half of them reflect an unresolved V gene, and why the rest are absent is not known. For this sample there are some 63,000 clones; roughly 90% appear just once. The ten largest clones take up 0.65% to 1% of the sample. These data originate in a study of T cell changes during pregnancy in multiple sclerosis (dated by TCRdb to between 2018 and 2021). Background on the whole study: The study looked at changes in the T cell repertoire across pregnancy in women with multiple sclerosis.

Deletion took 2 bases off V and 7 bases off J, with a span of 11 bases between the germline ends. CDR1 and CDR2 were assigned from the germline V gene as MDHEN and SYDVKM. Inclusive of the bounding cysteine and phenylalanine, the CDR3 is 13 residues long. Just the 39-base CDR3 DNA is kept, in frame starting at base 1. Sequenced here: peripheral blood, sampled before pregnancy. The clonotype originates from a female donor with multiple sclerosis, enrolled in a pregnancy study. This receptor chain uses TRBV28 and TRBJ1-2; there is no confident call for the D gene. The CDR3 amino acid sequence is: CASSLERLGGYTF. The DNA is as follows: TGTGCCAGCAGTTTAGAGAGACTGGGTGGCTACACCTTC.